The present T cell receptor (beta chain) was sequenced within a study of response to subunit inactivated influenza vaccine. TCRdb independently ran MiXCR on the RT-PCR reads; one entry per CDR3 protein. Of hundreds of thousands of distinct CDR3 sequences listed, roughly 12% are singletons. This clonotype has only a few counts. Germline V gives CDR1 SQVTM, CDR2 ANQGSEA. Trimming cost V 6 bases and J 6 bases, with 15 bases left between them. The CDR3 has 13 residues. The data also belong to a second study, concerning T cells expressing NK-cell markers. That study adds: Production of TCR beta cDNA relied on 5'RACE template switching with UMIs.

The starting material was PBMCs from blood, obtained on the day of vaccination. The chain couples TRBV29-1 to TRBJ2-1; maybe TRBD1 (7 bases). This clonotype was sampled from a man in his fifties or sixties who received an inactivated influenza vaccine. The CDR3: CSVAQGGSNEQFF. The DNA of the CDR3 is TGCAGCGTCGCCCAGGGGGGTTCCAATGAGCAGTTCTTC.